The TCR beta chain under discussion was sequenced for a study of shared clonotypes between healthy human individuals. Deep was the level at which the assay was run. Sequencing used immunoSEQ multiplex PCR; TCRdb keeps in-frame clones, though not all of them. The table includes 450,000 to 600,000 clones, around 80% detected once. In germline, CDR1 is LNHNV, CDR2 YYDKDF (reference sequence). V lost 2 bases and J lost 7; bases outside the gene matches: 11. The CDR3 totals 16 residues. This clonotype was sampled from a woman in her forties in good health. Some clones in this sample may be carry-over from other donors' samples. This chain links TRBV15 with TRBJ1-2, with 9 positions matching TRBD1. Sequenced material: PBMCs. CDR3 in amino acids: CATSRFIDRGAPGYTF. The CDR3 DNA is TGTGCCACCAGCAGATTCATTGACAGGGGGGCCCCTGGCTACACCTTC.